This TCR beta chain came from a study of early T cells in non-severe SARS-CoV-2 infection. Study as a whole: Sequencing input comprised bulk RNA from unsorted whole blood; chain pairing was not available. General study findings and limits: Matches to VDJdb favored anti-spike CD8 responses and missed private and CD4 specificities.

Germline V CDR1 and CDR2: SGHVS, FNYEAQ. The CDR3 has 14 amino acids. V lost 4 bases and J lost 6, with 14 bases in between. cDNA molecules, individually, were tagged with unique molecular identifiers. TCRdb reprocessed the 5' RACE reads via MiXCR and lists one record per CDR3 protein. In the table there are about 56,000 distinct CDR3 sequences, about 16% of which are singletons. The table lists this clonotype with a few counts. Its target is not known. This material consisted of whole blood, taken at baseline. This sequence originates from an adult who was a healthcare worker with PCR-confirmed SARS-CoV-2 infection or an uninfected control (not recorded which). The chain joins TRBV7-6 to TRBJ2-3; the D gene is possibly TRBD2 (5 bases). CDR3 bases: TGTGCCAGCAGCTACCAACGGGGAGACGATACGCAGTATTTT. It encodes CASSYQRGDDTQYF.